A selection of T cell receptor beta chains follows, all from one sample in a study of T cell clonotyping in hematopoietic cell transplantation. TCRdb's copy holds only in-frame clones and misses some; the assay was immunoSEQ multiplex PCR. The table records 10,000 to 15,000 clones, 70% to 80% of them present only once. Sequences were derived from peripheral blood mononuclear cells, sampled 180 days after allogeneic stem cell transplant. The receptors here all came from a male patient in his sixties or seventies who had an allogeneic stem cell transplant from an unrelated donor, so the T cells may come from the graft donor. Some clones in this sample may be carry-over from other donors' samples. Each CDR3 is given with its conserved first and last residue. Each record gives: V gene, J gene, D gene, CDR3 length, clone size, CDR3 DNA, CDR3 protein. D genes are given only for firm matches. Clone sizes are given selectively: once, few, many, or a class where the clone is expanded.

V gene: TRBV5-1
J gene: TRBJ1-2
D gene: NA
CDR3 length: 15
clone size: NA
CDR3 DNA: TGCGCCAGCAGCTTGGATGGCAAGACTAACTATGGCTACACCTTC
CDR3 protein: CASSLDGKTNYGYTF

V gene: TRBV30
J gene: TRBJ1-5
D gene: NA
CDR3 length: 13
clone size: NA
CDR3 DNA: TGTGCCTGGAGTGACAGGGCTATGCAGCCCCAGCATTTT
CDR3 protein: CAWSDRAMQPQHF

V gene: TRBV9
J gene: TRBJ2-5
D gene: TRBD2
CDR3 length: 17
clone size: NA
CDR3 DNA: TGTGCCAGCAGCGTAGGCGCTAGCGGGAGGGCTTCTGAGACCCAGTACTTC
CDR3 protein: CASSVGASGRASETQYF

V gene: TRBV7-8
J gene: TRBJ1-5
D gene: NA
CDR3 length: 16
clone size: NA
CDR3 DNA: TGTGCCAGCAGCTCGGGGACGACAAGTGGCAATCAGCCCCAGCATTTT
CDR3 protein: CASSSGTTSGNQPQHF

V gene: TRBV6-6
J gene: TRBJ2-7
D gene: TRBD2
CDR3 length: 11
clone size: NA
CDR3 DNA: TGTGCCAGCAGTTACTCCGGGGGGGAGTACTTC
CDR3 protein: CASSYSGGEYF

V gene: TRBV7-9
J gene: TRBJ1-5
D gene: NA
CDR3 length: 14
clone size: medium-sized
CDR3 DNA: TGTGCCAGCAGCATTAGTGCAGGCGGCCAGCCCCAGCATTTT
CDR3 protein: CASSISAGGQPQHF

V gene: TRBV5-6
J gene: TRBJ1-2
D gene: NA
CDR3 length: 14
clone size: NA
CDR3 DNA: TGTGCCAGCAGCAAACGGGACACCTACTATGGCTACACCTTC
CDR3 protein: CASSKRDTYYGYTF

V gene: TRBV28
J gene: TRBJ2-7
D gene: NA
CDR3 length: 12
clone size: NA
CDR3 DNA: TGTGCCAGCAGTTTACCCAGGGACGAGCAGTACTTC
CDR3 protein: CASSLPRDEQYF

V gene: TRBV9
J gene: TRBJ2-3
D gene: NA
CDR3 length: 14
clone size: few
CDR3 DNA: TGTGCCAGCAGCGTAGCATACCGCACAGATACGCAGTATTTT
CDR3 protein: CASSVAYRTDTQYF

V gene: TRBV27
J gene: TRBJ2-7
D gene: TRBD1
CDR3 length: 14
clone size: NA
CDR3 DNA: TGTGCCAGCAGTTCCATTCAGGGGGCAGTTTGGCAGTACTTC
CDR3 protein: CASSSIQGAVWQYF

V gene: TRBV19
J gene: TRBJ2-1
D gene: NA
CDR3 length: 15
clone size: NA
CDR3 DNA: TGTGCCAGTAGACAGGACTCGAGCTCCTACAATGAGCAGTTCTTC
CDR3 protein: CASRQDSSSYNEQFF

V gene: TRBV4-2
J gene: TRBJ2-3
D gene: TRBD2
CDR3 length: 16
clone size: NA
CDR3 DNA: TGTGCCAGCAGCCCAGCCTTAGCGGGCCCCGGAGATACGCAGTATTTT
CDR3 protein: CASSPALAGPGDTQYF

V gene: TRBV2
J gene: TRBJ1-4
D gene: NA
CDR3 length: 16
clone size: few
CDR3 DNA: TGTGCCAGCCGGAGGTTGGGGGCAGCGACTAATGAAAAACTGTTTTTT
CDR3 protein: CASRRLGAATNEKLFF

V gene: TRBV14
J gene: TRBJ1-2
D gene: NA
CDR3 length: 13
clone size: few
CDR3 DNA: TGTGCCAGCAGCCCGGACACTAACTATGGCTACACCTTC
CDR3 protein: CASSPDTNYGYTF

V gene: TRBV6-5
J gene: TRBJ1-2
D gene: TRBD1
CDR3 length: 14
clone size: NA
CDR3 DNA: TGTGCCAGCAGACCCAACCGGGACAGCTATGGCTACACCTTC
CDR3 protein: CASRPNRDSYGYTF

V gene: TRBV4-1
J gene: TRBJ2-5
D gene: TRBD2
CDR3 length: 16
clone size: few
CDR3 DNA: TGCGCCAGCAGCCAAGAGAGTCTAGCGGGGGAAGAGACCCAGTACTTC
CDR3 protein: CASSQESLAGEETQYF

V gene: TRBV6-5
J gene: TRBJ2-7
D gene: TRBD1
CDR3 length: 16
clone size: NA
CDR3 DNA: TGTGCCAGCAGTTACATTAGGGACAGGGGGTCGGGCGAGCAGTACTTC
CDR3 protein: CASSYIRDRGSGEQYF

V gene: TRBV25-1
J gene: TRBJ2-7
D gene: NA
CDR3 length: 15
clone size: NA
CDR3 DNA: TGTGCCAGCAGTGAAGCACAGCATTCTCCCTACGAGCAGTACTTC
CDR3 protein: CASSEAQHSPYEQYF

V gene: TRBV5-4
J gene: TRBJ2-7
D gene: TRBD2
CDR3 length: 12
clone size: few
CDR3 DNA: TGTGCCAGCAGCTTCAGGGAGGGCGAGCAGTACTTC
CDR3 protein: CASSFREGEQYF

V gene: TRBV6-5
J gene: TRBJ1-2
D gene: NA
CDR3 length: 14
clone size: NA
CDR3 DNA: TGTGCCAGCAGTTACTCCGCTCCGTGGCGTGGCTACACCTTC
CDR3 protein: CASSYSAPWRGYTF

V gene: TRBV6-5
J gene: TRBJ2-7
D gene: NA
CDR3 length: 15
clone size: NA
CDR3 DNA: TGTGCCAGCAGTTACTCGCTACGGCCTACGGGCGAGCAGTACTTC
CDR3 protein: CASSYSLRPTGEQYF

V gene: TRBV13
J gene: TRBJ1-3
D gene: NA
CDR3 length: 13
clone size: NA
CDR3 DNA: TGTGCCAGCAGCACGAGGGCCGGAAACACCATATATTTT
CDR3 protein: CASSTRAGNTIYF

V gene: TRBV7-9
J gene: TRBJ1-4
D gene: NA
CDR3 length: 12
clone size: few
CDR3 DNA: TGTGCCAGCAGCTTAGAGCGTGAAAAACTGTTTTTT
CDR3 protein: CASSLEREKLFF

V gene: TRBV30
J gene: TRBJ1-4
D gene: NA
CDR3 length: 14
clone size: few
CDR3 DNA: TGTGCCTGGAGTGACGGGCATGAAACCGAAAAACTGTTTTTT
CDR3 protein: CAWSDGHETEKLFF

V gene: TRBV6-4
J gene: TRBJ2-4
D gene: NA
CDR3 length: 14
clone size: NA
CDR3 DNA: TGTGCCAGCAGGCCGGGGGAAGGGGTTGGCATTCAGTACTTC
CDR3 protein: CASRPGEGVGIQYF

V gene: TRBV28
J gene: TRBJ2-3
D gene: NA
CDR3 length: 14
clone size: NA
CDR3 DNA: TGTGCCACCGCTGGGGACGGCATCACAGATACGCAGTATTTT
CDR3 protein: CATAGDGITDTQYF

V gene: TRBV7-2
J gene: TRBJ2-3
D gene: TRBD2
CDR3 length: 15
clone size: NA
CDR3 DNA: TGTGCCAGCCGCCGGAAAGCGGGAGGGGTAGATACGCAGTATTTT
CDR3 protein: CASRRKAGGVDTQYF

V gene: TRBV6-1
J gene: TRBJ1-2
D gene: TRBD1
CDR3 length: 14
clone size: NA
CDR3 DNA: TGTGCCAGCAGTGAAGAATGGATGACAGGGGTGAACACCTTC
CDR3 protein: CASSEEWMTGVNTF

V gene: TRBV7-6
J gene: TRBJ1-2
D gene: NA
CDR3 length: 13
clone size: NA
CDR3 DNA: TGTGCCAGCAGTCCCGTCACGGGGCATGGCTACACCTTC
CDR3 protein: CASSPVTGHGYTF

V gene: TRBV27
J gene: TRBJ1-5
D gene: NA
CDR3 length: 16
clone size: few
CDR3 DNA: TGTGCCAGCAGCCATATCAGGGCTCAAGATCAGCAGCCCCAGCATTTT
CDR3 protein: CASSHIRAQDQQPQHF

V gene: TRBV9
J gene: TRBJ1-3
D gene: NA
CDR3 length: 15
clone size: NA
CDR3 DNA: TGTGCCAGCAGCGCCAGGGACCACTCTGGAAACACCATATATTTT
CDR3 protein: CASSARDHSGNTIYF

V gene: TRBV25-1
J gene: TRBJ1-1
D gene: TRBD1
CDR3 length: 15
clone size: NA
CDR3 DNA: TGTGCCAGCAGTGAATCAGGGACAGGGCGGACTGAAGCTTTCTTT
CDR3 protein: CASSESGTGRTEAFF

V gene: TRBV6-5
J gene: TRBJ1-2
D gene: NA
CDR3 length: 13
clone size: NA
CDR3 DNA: TGTGCCAGCAGCCCGGACGTCGGGTATGGCTACACCTTC
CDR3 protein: CASSPDVGYGYTF

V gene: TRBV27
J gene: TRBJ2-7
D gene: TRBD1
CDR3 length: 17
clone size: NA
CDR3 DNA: TGTGCCATATTCACCGGACAGGGGACTCAAGTAACCTACGAGCAGTACTTC
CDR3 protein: CAIFTGQGTQVTYEQYF

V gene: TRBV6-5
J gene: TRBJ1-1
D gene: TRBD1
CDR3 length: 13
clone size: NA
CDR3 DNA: TGTGCCAGCATACGGACAGGGGACACTGAAGCTTTCTTT
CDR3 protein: CASIRTGDTEAFF

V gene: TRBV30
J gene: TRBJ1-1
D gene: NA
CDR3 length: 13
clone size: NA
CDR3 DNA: TGTGCCTCCTCGAACGGGATGAACACTGAAGCTTTCTTT
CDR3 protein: CASSNGMNTEAFF

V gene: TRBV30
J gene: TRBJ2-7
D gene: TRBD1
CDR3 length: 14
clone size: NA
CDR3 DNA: TGTGCCTGGAGTCCCGGGACAGGGATATACGAGCAGTACTTC
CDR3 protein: CAWSPGTGIYEQYF

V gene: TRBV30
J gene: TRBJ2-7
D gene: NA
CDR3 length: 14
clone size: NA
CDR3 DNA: TGTGCCTGGAGTGTAAGGCTAGCGAGCTACGAGCAGTACTTC
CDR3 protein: CAWSVRLASYEQYF

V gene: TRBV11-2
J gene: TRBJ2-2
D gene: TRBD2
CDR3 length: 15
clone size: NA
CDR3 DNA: TGTGCCAGCAGCTCTCTAGCGGAGCACACCGGGGAGCTGTTTTTT
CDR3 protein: CASSSLAEHTGELFF

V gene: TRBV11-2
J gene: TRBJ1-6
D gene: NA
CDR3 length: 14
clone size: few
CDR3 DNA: TGTGCCAGCAGCTTAGCCGCCCAGACCTCGCCCCTCCACTTT
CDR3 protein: CASSLAAQTSPLHF

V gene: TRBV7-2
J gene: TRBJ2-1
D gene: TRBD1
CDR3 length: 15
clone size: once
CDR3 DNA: TGTGCCAGCAGAACCCCCGGGACAGAATACAATGAGCAGTTCTTC
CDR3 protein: CASRTPGTEYNEQFF

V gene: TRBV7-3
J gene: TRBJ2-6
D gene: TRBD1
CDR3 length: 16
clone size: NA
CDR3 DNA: TGTGCCAGCAGCTTTGGACAGGCGGCTGGGGCCAACGTCCTGACTTTC
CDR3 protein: CASSFGQAAGANVLTF

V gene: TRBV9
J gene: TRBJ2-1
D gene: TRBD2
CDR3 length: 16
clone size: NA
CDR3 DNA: TGTGCCAGCAGCCCAGGGACTAGCGGGGCTTACAATGAGCAGTTCTTC
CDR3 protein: CASSPGTSGAYNEQFF

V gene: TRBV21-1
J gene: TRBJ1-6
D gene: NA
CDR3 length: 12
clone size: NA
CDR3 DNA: TGTGCCAGCAGCAAAGCGCCGGGGTCGGAACTGTTT
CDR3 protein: CASSKAPGSELF

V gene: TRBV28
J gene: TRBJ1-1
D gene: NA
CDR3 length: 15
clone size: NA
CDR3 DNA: TGTGCCAGCAGTTTATCCCGGGGCGGAAGGACTGAAGCTTTCTTT
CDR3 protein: CASSLSRGGRTEAFF

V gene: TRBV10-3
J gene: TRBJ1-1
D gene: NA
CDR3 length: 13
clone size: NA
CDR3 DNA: TGCGCCAGCACGCGGGACGCGAACACTGAAGCTTTCTTT
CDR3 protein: CASTRDANTEAFF

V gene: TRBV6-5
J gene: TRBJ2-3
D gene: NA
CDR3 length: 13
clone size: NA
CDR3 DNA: TGTGCCAGCAGTTACACGGTGGCGGATACGCAGTATTTT
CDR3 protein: CASSYTVADTQYF

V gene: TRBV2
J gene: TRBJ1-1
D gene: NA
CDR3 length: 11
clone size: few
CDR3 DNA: TGTGCCAGCGACCAGAACACTGAAGCTTTCTTT
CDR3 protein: CASDQNTEAFF

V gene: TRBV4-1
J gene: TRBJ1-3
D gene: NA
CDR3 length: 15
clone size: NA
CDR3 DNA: TGCGCCAGCAGTCCCTGGGGGGGGACAAGAAACACCATATATTTT
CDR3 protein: CASSPWGGTRNTIYF

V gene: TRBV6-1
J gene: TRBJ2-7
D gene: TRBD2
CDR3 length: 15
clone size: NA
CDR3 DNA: TGTGCCAGCAGTGACGGGGGGGTACAAACCTACGAGCAGTACTTC
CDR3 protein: CASSDGGVQTYEQYF

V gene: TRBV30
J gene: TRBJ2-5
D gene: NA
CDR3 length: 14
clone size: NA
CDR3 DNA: TGTGCCTGGTCCTGGGAGAGTGGCGGGGAGACCCAGTACTTC
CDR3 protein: CAWSWESGGETQYF

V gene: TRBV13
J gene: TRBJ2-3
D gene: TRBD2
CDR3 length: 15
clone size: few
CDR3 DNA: TGTGCCAGCAGCGCGGGACTAGCGAGTGTGGATACGCAGTATTTT
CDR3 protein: CASSAGLASVDTQYF

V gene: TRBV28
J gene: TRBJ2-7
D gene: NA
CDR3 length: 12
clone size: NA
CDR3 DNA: TGTGCCAGCAGTTTATTACGGTACGAGCAGTACTTC
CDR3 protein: CASSLLRYEQYF

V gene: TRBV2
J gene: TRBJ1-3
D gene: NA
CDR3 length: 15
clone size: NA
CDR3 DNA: TGTGCCAGCACCGAATCCGGGGCCATGGGAAACACCATATATTTT
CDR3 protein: CASTESGAMGNTIYF

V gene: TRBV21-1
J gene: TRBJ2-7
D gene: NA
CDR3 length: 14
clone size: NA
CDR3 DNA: TGTGCCAGCAGCAAAGCGCCCTCCTCCGGGGAGCAGTACTTC
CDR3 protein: CASSKAPSSGEQYF